This T cell receptor beta chain derives from a study of cytomegalovirus exposure and HLA in healthy donors. Study-wide points: The study put under 200 TCR beta chains on its list as cytomegalovirus-associated.

The repertoire was sequenced with immunoSEQ multiplex PCR; TCRdb's copy has only in-frame clones and lacks some. The table records tens of thousands of clones, 70% to 90% of them present only once. A roughly 120-subject validation cohort, separate from the approximately 610-subject first cohort, supplied the donors. This clone was picked up a small number of times. Its antigen is still unknown. The sequencing sample was made of PBMCs. This TCR came from a woman aged 18-29 years in good health and CMV-seronegative.

For the CDR3, the DNA is TGTGCCAGCAGTTTTCAGGTCAGCCAAGCTTTCTTT. This sequence encodes CASSFQVSQAFF. The V gene is TRBV28, the J gene TRBJ1-1; D gene ambiguous. CDR1 is MDHEN, CDR2 SYDVKM, per germline. CDR3 length: 12 amino acids. V shed 3 bases and J shed 9 bases, with 11 bases lying between them.